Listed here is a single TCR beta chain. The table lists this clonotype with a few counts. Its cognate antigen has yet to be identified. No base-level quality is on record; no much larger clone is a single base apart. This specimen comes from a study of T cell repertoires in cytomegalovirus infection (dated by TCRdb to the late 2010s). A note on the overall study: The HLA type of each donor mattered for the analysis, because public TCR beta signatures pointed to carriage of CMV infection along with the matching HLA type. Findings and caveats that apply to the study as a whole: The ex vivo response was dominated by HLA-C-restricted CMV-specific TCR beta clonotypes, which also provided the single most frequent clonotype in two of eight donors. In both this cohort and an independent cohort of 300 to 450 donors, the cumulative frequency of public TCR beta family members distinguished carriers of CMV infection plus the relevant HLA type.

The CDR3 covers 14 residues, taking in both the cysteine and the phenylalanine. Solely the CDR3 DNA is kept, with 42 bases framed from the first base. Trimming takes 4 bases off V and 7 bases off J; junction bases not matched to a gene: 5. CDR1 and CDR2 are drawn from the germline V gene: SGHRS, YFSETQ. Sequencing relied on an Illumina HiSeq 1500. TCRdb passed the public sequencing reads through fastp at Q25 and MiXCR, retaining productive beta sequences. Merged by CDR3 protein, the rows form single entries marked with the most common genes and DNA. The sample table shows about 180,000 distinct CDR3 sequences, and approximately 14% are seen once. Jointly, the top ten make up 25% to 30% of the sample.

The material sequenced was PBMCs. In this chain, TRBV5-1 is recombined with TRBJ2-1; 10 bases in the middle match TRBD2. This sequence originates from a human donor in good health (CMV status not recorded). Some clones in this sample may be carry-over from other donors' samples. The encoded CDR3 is CASSGLAGENEQFF. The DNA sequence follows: TGCGCCAGCAGCGGGCTAGCGGGAGAGAATGAGCAGTTCTTC.